One and the same sample provided the 3 T cell receptor beta chains below, sequenced in a study of T cells after yellow fever vaccination. MiXCR, applied by TCRdb to the 5' RACE reads, yields one record per CDR3 protein. The sample has about 330,000 distinct CDR3 sequences, roughly 7.5% seen once. The input for sequencing was PBMCs, taken roughly 46 days after the first yellow fever vaccination. The receptors were sampled from a man aged 18 to 29 who received the YFV17D yellow fever vaccine.

This clonotype appeared a few times. J is TRBJ2-7 and V is TRBV4-3; D is possibly TRBD2 (6 bases). The CDR3 is 17 residues long. From germline, CDR1 is LGHNA and CDR2 YSLEER. V lost 1 base and J lost 2, with 18 bases in between. The CDR3 region is CASSQAHGSGLTYEQYF. The CDR3 nucleotides read TGCGCCAGCAGCCAAGCCCATGGTAGCGGACTTACCTACGAGCAGTACTTC.

This clonotype has only a few counts. V usage is TRBV7-2 and J usage is TRBJ1-1; 7 nucleotides agree with TRBD1. This CDR3 region has 15 residues. Losses at the gene ends were 6 bases for V and 5 bases for J; bases not matched to a gene: 12. Germline CDR1 and CDR2: SGHTA and FQGNSA. The chain's CDR3 is CASSPPTGRGTEAFF. CDR3 coding DNA: TGTGCCAGCAGTCCACCGACAGGGCGGGGGACTGAAGCTTTCTTT.

This clonotype was seen a few times. J is TRBJ2-1 and V is TRBV7-3; the D gene is possibly TRBD2 (6 bases). This CDR3 has 15 residues. V was trimmed by 5 bases and J by 2 bases, leaving 13 bases between them. In germline, CDR1 is SGHTA, CDR2 FQGTGA. The CDR3 nucleotides read TGTGCCAGCAGCCAAGGAGGACTACCCTACAATGAGCAGTTCTTC. The encoded protein is CASSQGGLPYNEQFF.